These 12 T cell receptor beta chains were all obtained from the same sample, sequenced in a study of control samples from healthy donors and cancer patients. Assay used: immunoSEQ multiplex PCR; TCRdb lists only in-frame clones, some missing. The table shows 190,000 or so clones, with over 85% occurring only once. The specimen was blood. These receptor sequences come from a man aged 18 to 29 in good health.

The J gene is TRBJ1-5, the V gene TRBV5-1, with D possibly being TRBD1 (6 bases). Germline V CDR1 and CDR2: SGHRS, YFSETQ. Trimming removed 10 bases from V and 5 bases from J, with 19 bases in between. CDR3 length: 14 residues. CDR3 nucleotide sequence: TGCGCCGCCAAAGGGGGGGACTTTTATCAGCCCCAGCATTTT. Its protein is CAAKGGDFYQPQHF.

This clone was picked up a small number of times. The genes are TRBV7-9 and TRBJ1-1; maybe TRBD1 (6 bases). This CDR3 contains 14 residues. Per the germline V gene, CDR1 is SEHNR and CDR2 is FQNEAQ (reference sequence). V shed 5 bases and J shed 2 bases, with 12 bases lying between them. The CDR3 region is CASSPKQGNTEAFF. The CDR3, as DNA: TGTGCCAGCAGCCCCAAACAGGGAAACACTGAAGCTTTCTTT.

To note about this clone: Other DNA sequences of this sample code for an identical CDR3. CDR3 loop: CASSDPGQGNTEAFF. The DNA for the CDR3 is TGTGCCAGCAGTGATCCCGGACAGGGGAACACTGAAGCTTTCTTT. The rearrangement joins TRBV25-1 to TRBJ1-1, with 8 bases that match TRBD1. Germline values: CDR1 MGHDK, CDR2 SYGVNS. With V trimmed by 3 bases and J by 1 base, 4 bases remained unmatched. The CDR3 has 15 residues.

V gene TRBV6-2 or TRBV6-3 combines with J gene TRBJ1-2; the match to TRBD1 covers 7 bases. Germline CDR1 and CDR2: MNHEY and SVGEGT. V lost 0 bases and J lost 4; bases outside the gene matches: 2. The CDR3 totals 14 residues. The CDR3 spells CASSYSSGGYGYTF. The CDR3 bases are TGTGCCAGCAGTTACTCTTCAGGGGGCTATGGCTACACCTTC.

The CDR3 DNA is TGTGCCAGCAGTTTCGGGGATCAGCCCCAGCATTTT. Encoded protein: CASSFGDQPQHF. This chain connects TRBV6-5 to TRBJ1-5; D unclear. Germline lookup yields CDR1 MNHEY and CDR2 SVGAGI. The CDR3 consists of 12 residues. V lost 4 bases, J lost 5 bases, and 6 bases lay in between.

This chain links TRBV4-1 with TRBJ1-5; the D gene is possibly TRBD1 (5 bases). This CDR3 has 16 amino acids. V lost 0 bases, J lost 6 bases, and 15 bases lay in between. Germline V CDR1 and CDR2: MGHRA, YSYEKL. The CDR3 loop reads CASSQDGGGARQPQHF. DNA of the CDR3: TGCGCCAGCAGCCAAGATGGGGGAGGGGCGCGTCAGCCCCAGCATTTT.

This clone was seen once. J is TRBJ2-2 and V is TRBV19; 7 positions agree with TRBD2. Germline-derived CDR1 and CDR2 are LNHDA and SQIVND (reference sequence). This CDR3 region has 16 residues. V was pared by 6 bases and J by 3 bases, with 10 bases of the junction left unmatched. The CDR3 loop reads CASRDTGTTYTGELFF. The DNA of the CDR3 is TGTGCCAGTAGGGATACCGGGACTACCTACACCGGGGAGCTGTTTTTT.

This clone was seen a single time. This chain joins TRBV2 and TRBJ2-2, with D tentatively TRBD2 (6 bases). CDR3 length: 12 residues. CDR1 SNHLY and CDR2 FYNNEI come from the germline V gene. Deletions cut 10 bases from V and 5 bases from J, with 11 bases between. The CDR3: CATGGTTGELFF. The CDR3 coding sequence is TGTGCCACCGGCGGGACTACCGGGGAGCTGTTTTTT.

The sample holds one count of this clone. The rearrangement uses TRBV10-3 and TRBJ1-3; D is possibly TRBD1 (5 bases). The CDR3 contains 16 residues. Per germline, CDR1 ENHRY and CDR2 SYGVKD. The V gene lost 10 bases and the J gene lost 0 bases, with 19 bases spanning the gap. The CDR3 spells CATQDTPRDSGNTIYF. CDR3 nucleotide sequence: TGTGCCACCCAGGACACTCCCAGAGACTCTGGAAACACCATATATTTT.

The chain employs TRBV9 and TRBJ2-7, with 7 bases identical to TRBD2. This CDR3 region has 14 residues. The V and J ends lost 2 bases and 4 bases, in that order; junction bases with no gene match: 6. Germline V gene sequence: CDR1 SGDLS, CDR2 YYNGEE. CDR3 amino acids: CASSVLAGGYEQYF. CDR3 nucleotide sequence: TGTGCCAGCAGCGTCTTAGCCGGGGGGTACGAGCAGTACTTC.

The CDR3 region is CASSYTQEQFF. The CDR3 nucleotides are TGTGCCAGCAGTTACACGCAGGAGCAGTTCTTC. The chain combines TRBV6-6 with TRBJ2-1; the D is unclear. Germline CDR1 is MNHNY and CDR2 is SVGAGI (reference sequence). This CDR3 region has 11 residues. The germline V and J ends were trimmed by 2 bases and 10 bases, with 6 bases remaining between them.

V and J are TRBV7-3 and TRBJ2-3; 11 bases agree with TRBD2. Germline V gene sequence: CDR1 SGHTA, CDR2 FQGTGA. Trimming removed 6 bases from V and 5 bases from J; junction bases left unmatched: 7. The CDR3 totals 15 residues. This CDR3 reads CASSLLAGGQDTQYF. DNA of the CDR3: TGTGCCAGCAGTCTCCTAGCGGGGGGCCAAGATACGCAGTATTTT.